In this sample, the clone carrying this T cell receptor beta chain turned up a few times. As yet, its antigen is unknown. Generation of TCR cDNA used 5'RACE template switching (which added a universal primer site and UMIs). TCRdb recomputed calls from the 5' RACE reads with MiXCR, one row per CDR3 protein. The table records 450,000 to 650,000 distinct CDR3 sequences, roughly 13% of them present only once. The entry originates in a study of T cells after yellow fever vaccination. General study points: Any FACS-sorted repertoire could hold abundant clonotypes that contaminate it from the bulk population. Subsequent to the booster, the majority of primary-vaccination clones reappeared (96% CD4, 88% CD8).

Trimming cost V 6 bases and J 8 bases; bases outside gene matches: 10. The CDR3 runs 14 residues. Germline V gives CDR1 WNHNN, CDR2 SYGVQD (reference sequence). The J gene is TRBJ2-4, the V gene TRBV10-1, with 7 bases that match TRBD1. The TCR originated in a young man who received the YFV17D yellow fever vaccine. The material sequenced was PBMCs, taken on the day of the yellow fever booster vaccination. The CDR3 spells CASSRDSALDIQYF. The DNA of the CDR3 is TGCGCCAGCAGCCGGGACAGTGCTCTCGACATTCAGTACTTC.